This T cell receptor (beta chain) was identified during a study of CD8 T cells in Susac syndrome. RNA in amounts of roughly 0.5 to 1 ug was reverse transcribed with random hexamers. One entry per CDR3 protein results from TCRdb running MiXCR on the immunoSEQ multiplex PCR reads. Here the sample spans roughly 120,000 distinct CDR3 sequences, 96% being singletons. The controls were healthy donors who were matched for age and sex. The CD8+ and CD4+ T cells were negatively isolated, with the TEMRA cells enriched by FACS. This CDR3 has 14 amino acids. CDR1 and CDR2 from the germline V gene are LNHDA and SQIVND (reference sequence). The V gene lost 4 bases and the J gene lost 4 bases, with 13 bases spanning the gap.

This sequence was found in a human donor in good health. The chain couples TRBV19 to TRBJ1-2; D perhaps matches TRBD1 (6 bases). The sample taken for sequencing was CD4+ T cells from PBMCs. CDR3 sequence: CASSRFGQSYGYTF. The CDR3 nucleotides read TGTGCCAGTAGTAGATTTGGACAGTCCTATGGCTACACCTTC.